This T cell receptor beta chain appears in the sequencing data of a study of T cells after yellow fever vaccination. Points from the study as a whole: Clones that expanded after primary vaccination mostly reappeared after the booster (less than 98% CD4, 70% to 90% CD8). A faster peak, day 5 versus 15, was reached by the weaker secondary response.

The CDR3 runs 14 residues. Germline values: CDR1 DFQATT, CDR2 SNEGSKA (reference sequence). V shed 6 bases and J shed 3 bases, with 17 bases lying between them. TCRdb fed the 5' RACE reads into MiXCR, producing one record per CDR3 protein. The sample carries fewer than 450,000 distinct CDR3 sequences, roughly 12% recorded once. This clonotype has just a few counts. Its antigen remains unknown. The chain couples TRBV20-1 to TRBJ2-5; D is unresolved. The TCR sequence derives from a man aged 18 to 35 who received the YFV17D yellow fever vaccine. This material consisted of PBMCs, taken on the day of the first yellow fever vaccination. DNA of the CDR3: TGCAGTGCCCAGGACCGATTAATCAAAGAGACCCAGTACTTC. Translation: CSAQDRLIKETQYF.